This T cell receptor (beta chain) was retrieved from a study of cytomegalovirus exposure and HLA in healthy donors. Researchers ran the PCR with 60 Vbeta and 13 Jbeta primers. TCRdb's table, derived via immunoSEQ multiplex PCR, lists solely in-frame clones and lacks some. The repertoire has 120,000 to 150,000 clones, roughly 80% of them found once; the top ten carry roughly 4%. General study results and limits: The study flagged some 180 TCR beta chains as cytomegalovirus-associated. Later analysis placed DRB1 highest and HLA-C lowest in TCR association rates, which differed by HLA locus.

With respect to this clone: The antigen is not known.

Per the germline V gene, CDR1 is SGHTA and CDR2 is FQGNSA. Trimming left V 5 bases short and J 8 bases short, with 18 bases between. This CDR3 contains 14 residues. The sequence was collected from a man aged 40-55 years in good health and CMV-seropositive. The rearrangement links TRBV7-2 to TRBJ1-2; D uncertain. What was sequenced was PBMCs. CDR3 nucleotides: TGTGCCAGCAGCCCCTTTGAAGGTTCGGGGGGCTACACCTTC. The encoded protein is CASSPFEGSGGYTF.